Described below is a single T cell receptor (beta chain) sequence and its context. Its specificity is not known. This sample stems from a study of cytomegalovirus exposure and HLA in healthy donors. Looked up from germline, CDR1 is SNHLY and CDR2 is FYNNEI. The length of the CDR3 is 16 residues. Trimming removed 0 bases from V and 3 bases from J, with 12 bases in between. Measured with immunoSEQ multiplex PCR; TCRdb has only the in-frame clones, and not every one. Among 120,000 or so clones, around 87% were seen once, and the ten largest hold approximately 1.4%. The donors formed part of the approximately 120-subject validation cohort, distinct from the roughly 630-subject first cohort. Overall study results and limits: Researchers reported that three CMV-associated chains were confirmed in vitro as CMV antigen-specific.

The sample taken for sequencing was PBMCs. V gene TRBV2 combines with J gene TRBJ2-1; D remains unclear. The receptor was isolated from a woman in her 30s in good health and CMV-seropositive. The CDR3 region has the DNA TGTGCCAGCAGTGAAGCTCCCCTAGGAGTCTACAATGAGCAGTTCTTC. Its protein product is CASSEAPLGVYNEQFF.